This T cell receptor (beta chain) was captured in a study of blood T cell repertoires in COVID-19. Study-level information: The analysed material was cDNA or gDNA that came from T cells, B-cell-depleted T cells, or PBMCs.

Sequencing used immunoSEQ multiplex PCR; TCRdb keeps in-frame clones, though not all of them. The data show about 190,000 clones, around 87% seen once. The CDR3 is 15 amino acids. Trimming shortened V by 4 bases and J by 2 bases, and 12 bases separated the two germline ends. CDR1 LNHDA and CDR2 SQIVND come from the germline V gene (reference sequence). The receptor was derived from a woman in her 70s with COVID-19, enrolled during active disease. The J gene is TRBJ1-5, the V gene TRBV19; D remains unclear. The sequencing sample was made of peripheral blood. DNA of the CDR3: TGTGCCAGTAGTACCCTCCGGGTTGGCAATCAGCCCCAGCATTTT. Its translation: CASSTLRVGNQPQHF.